Listed here are 30 T cell receptor beta chains from one sample, sequenced in a study of blood T cell repertoires in COVID-19. The table came from immunoSEQ multiplex PCR; TCRdb's copy has only in-frame clones and leaves some out. The sample includes about 360,000 clones, approximately 86% seen only once; the top ten take under 8.5%. The sequencing sample was made of peripheral blood. The receptor set was obtained from a woman aged 60-75 years with COVID-19, enrolled during active disease.

The rearrangement joins TRBV4-3 to TRBJ1-1; perhaps TRBD1 as D (6 bases). Germline V lookup: CDR1 LGHNA, CDR2 YSLEER. The CDR3 has 16 residues. V was trimmed by 0 bases and J by 5 bases, leaving 16 bases between them. The DNA for the CDR3 is TGCGCCAGCAGCCAAGAACCCAGGGGCAGATATACTGAAGCTTTCTTT. Protein product: CASSQEPRGRYTEAFF.

The chain links TRBV9 to TRBJ2-2; D perhaps matches TRBD1 (6 bases). The CDR3 runs to 14 residues. The germline V gene encodes CDR1 SGDLS and CDR2 YYNGEE. V shed 4 bases and J shed 6 bases, with 13 bases lying between them. DNA for the CDR3: TGTGCCAGCAGCCCCTATACAGGGTCCGGGGAGCTGTTTTTT. The encoded protein is CASSPYTGSGELFF.

The table lists this clone with a few counts. The chain carries TRBV3-1 (or the pseudogene TRBV3-2) and TRBJ2-2; 7 bases map to TRBD2. Germline CDR1 reads LGHDT; CDR2 reads YNNKEL (reference sequence). This CDR3 has 15 residues. The V and J ends lost 3 bases and 2 bases, in that order; junction bases with no gene match: 3. CDR3 in amino acids: CASSQTGGNTGELFF. The CDR3 DNA sequence: TGTGCCAGCAGCCAGACGGGGGGTAACACCGGGGAGCTGTTTTTT.

Here the CDR3 reads CASRQGGDTEAFF. CDR3 in DNA: TGTGCCAGCAGACAGGGGGGGGACACTGAAGCTTTCTTT. The rearrangement uses TRBV12-3 or TRBV12-4 and TRBJ1-1; 8 positions match TRBD1. The CDR3 runs to 13 residues. With V trimmed by 6 bases and J by 3 bases, 3 bases remained unmatched.

The chain employs TRBV6-5 and TRBJ2-5; the D gene is possibly TRBD2 (5 bases). Deletions cut 0 bases from V and 4 bases from J, with 6 bases between. CDR1 is MNHEY and CDR2 is SVGAGI in the germline V gene. The length of the CDR3 is 13 residues. In DNA, the CDR3 is TGTGCCAGCAGTTACTCAGAGGGAGAGACCCAGTACTTC. Its protein product is CASSYSEGETQYF.

The table lists this clone with a few counts. This chain connects TRBV12-3 or TRBV12-4 to TRBJ2-2, with no clear D. V was cut by 2 bases and J by 8 bases, with 6 bases left in between. This CDR3 is 12 amino acids long. CDR3 sequence (DNA): TGTGCCAGCAGTTTAATCGTTGGGGAGCTGTTTTTT. Translated: CASSLIVGELFF.

The CDR3 bases are TGTGCCAGCAGCTTACGGACAGGGGGCACTGAAGCTTTCTTT. The encoded protein is CASSLRTGGTEAFF. The chain uses TRBV7-9 and TRBJ1-1, with TRBD1 matching over 10 bases. Germline V gene data show CDR1 as SEHNR and CDR2 as FQNEAQ (reference sequence). The CDR3 covers 14 residues. V dropped 2 bases and J dropped 4; count of bases not matched to a gene: 1.

The J gene is TRBJ2-5, the V gene TRBV3-1 (or the pseudogene TRBV3-2); D possibly corresponds to TRBD2 (6 bases). The V and J ends lost 1 base and 2 bases respectively, with 17 bases between them. The CDR3 is 17 residues long. Germline values: CDR1 LGHDT, CDR2 YNNKEL (reference sequence). CDR3 residues: CASSQGAGGDLQETQYF. CDR3 bases: TGTGCCAGCAGCCAAGGGGCCGGGGGAGACTTGCAAGAGACCCAGTACTTC.

This chain connects TRBV27 to TRBJ2-5; TRBD2 matches at 10 bases. This CDR3 comprises 20 residues. Trimming took 0 bases from V and 0 from J; bases not matched to a gene: 13. Germline CDR1 is MNHEY and CDR2 is SMNVEV (reference sequence). The CDR3, as DNA: TGTGCCAGCAGTTTATCGTCGGGGCTAGCGGGGGCCGAGTACCAAGAGACCCAGTACTTC. As protein: CASSLSSGLAGAEYQETQYF.

The chain carries TRBV4-1 and TRBJ2-1, with D tentatively TRBD2 (5 bases). The V end was cut by 0 bases, the J end by 10 bases, with 13 bases between. Germline V gives CDR1 MGHRA, CDR2 YSYEKL. This CDR3 has 14 residues. The CDR3 spells CASSQDNGDREQFF. The CDR3 DNA reads as TGCGCCAGCAGCCAAGACAACGGGGATCGGGAGCAGTTCTTC.

The genes are TRBV6-1 and TRBJ1-2; D gene uncertain. The length of the CDR3 is 14 residues. The V end lost 1 base, the J end lost 4 bases, and 10 bases lay between the germline ends. Germline CDR1 and CDR2: MNHNS and SASEGT. The CDR3 DNA reads TGTGCCAGCAGTGAAGAGGGAGCGGTCTATGGCTACACCTTC. Its protein is CASSEEGAVYGYTF.

As for this clone: The identical CDR3 is also encoded by other nucleotide sequences in the sample. The V gene is TRBV18, the J gene TRBJ1-2; TRBD1 matches at 8 bases. The germline V gene has CDR1 KGHSH and CDR2 LQKENI. Trimming cost V 6 bases and J 5 bases; bases outside gene matches: 5. The CDR3 runs to 13 residues. Written as DNA, the CDR3 is TGTGCCAGCTCCCAAGGACAGGGATATGGCTACACCTTC. Protein sequence: CASSQGQGYGYTF.

The V call is TRBV12-3 or TRBV12-4, the J call TRBJ2-1; D gene unclear. CDR3 length equals 12 residues. V dropped 1 base and J dropped 7 bases, with 5 bases sitting between them. The DNA of the CDR3 is TGTGCCAGCAGTTTAGGAGCGAATGAGCAGTTCTTC. Its protein product is CASSLGANEQFF.

The genes are TRBV10-3 and TRBJ1-5; D gene uncertain. Germline V gene lookup returns CDR1 ENHRY and CDR2 SYGVKD. The CDR3 sequence is 15 residues long. Trimming shortened V by 3 bases and J by 2 bases, and 11 bases separated the two germline ends. DNA of the CDR3: TGTGCCATCAGTGACAGATCTCAGGGCAATCAGCCCCAGCATTTT. Residues: CAISDRSQGNQPQHF.

The rearrangement uses TRBV18 and TRBJ1-2; 8 bases are a match to TRBD1. Germline trimming cut 5 bases from V and 8 bases from J; bases unmatched to any gene: 7. The CDR3 covers 13 residues. The germline CDR1 and CDR2 sequences are KGHSH and LQKENI. CDR3 in amino acids: CASSSQGADGYTF. The DNA of the CDR3 is TGTGCCAGCTCATCCCAGGGGGCGGACGGCTACACCTTC.

J is TRBJ2-7 and V is TRBV3-1 (or the pseudogene TRBV3-2), with TRBD1 matching 9 bases. Trimming at V came to 0 bases and at J to 1 base, leaving 7 bases not matched to a gene. The CDR3 runs to 17 residues. Looked up from germline, CDR1 is LGHDT and CDR2 is YNNKEL (reference sequence). The CDR3 spells CASSQEPPGQGSYEQYF. CDR3 nucleotide sequence: TGTGCCAGCAGCCAAGAACCTCCGGGACAGGGATCCTACGAGCAGTACTTC.

This clone has just a few counts. The gene calls are TRBV3-1 (or the pseudogene TRBV3-2) and TRBJ2-7, with 8 bases matching TRBD2. Trimming cost V 4 bases and J 3 bases; bases outside gene matches: 2. There are 13 residues in the CDR3. Germline assignment: CDR1 LGHDT and CDR2 YNNKEL (reference sequence). The CDR3 coding sequence is TGTGCCAGCAGCCTTACTAGCGGCTACGAGCAGTACTTC. This encodes CASSLTSGYEQYF.

The V call is TRBV7-2, the J call TRBJ1-4; D call uncertain. The CDR3 loop spans 16 amino acids. Trimming pared 1 base from V and 2 bases from J, leaving 11 bases between. Germline-derived CDR1 and CDR2 are SGHTA and FQGNSA. CDR3 residues: CASSLVARGTNEKLFF. CDR3 DNA sequence: TGTGCCAGCAGCTTAGTTGCCCGGGGTACTAATGAAAAACTGTTTTTT.

V and J are TRBV6-4 and TRBJ1-6, with D perhaps matching TRBD1 (5 bases). The germline CDR1 and CDR2 sequences are MRHNA and SNTAGT. The CDR3 sequence is 14 residues long. The ends were cut back, 3 bases at V and 7 bases at J, with 10 bases in the middle. CDR3 coding DNA: TGTGCCAGCAGTGAGGGGCCGGAGAATTCACCCCTCCACTTT. This translates into CASSEGPENSPLHF.

The chain joins TRBV6-2 or TRBV6-3 to TRBJ1-5; D gene ambiguous. In germline, CDR1 is MNHEY, CDR2 SVGEGT. CDR3 length equals 15 residues. V was cut by 2 bases and J by 5 bases, with 13 bases left in between. CDR3 sequence (DNA): TGTGCCAGCAGTTACGGGAGTCGGCCTGATCAGCCCCAGCATTTT. Encoded protein: CASSYGSRPDQPQHF.

This chain links TRBV4-1 with TRBJ2-5; 7 bases agree with TRBD1. This CDR3 contains 15 residues. V gave up 3 bases and J gave up 0 bases; unmatched junction bases: 4. Germline loops: CDR1 MGHRA, CDR2 YSYEKL. The CDR3 sequence: CASSQPDRDQETQYF. The CDR3 region has the DNA TGCGCCAGCAGCCAGCCCGACAGGGACCAAGAGACCCAGTACTTC.

This clone has more than one count but fewer than ten. The chain carries TRBV11-3 and TRBJ1-1; D is ambiguous. V gave up 2 bases and J gave up 0 bases, with 19 bases separating them. The length of the CDR3 is 18 residues. Per the germline V gene, CDR1 is SGHNT and CDR2 is YENEEA. DNA of the CDR3: TGTGCCAGCAGCTTAATACGAAGGGCCGGGAGCCTGAACACTGAAGCTTTCTTT. Encoded protein: CASSLIRRAGSLNTEAFF.

This sequence joins TRBV7-3 and TRBJ1-2, with 8 bases aligning to TRBD1. CDR1 is SGHTA, CDR2 FQGTGA, per germline. Unmatched junction bases numbered 7, after V lost 5 bases and J lost 8 bases. There are 13 residues in the CDR3. The CDR3 reads CASSEQGEEGYTF. CDR3 coding DNA: TGTGCCAGCAGCGAACAGGGGGAGGAAGGCTACACCTTC.

This clone was counted between two and nine times. The sample holds other DNA sequences that translate to the same CDR3. This sequence joins TRBV5-1 and TRBJ1-1, with TRBD1 matching 8 bases. The V gene end was trimmed by 4 bases and the J gene end by 4 bases; junction bases not matched to a gene: 6. The V gene's germline CDR1 is SGHRS and CDR2 YFSETQ. This CDR3 comprises 14 residues. This CDR3 is CASSGDRGPTEAFF. The CDR3 region has the DNA TGCGCCAGCAGCGGCGACAGGGGTCCCACTGAAGCTTTCTTT.

In its sample, this clone was seen once. In DNA, the CDR3 is TGTGCCAGCAGTTTATTCGGGCAGGGGACCTACCGGGGGCCCCAGCATTTT. This gives the protein CASSLFGQGTYRGPQHF. The chain couples TRBV27 to TRBJ1-5, with D possibly matching TRBD1 (6 bases). This CDR3 has 17 residues. V gave up 1 base and J gave up 9 bases, with 22 bases separating them. CDR1 MNHEY and CDR2 SMNVEV come from the germline V gene (reference sequence).

This clone was seen once. This chain connects TRBV5-6 to TRBJ1-1; 8 bases fit TRBD1. The germline gives CDR1 SGHDT, CDR2 YYEEEE. This CDR3 spans 15 amino acids. The V and J ends lost 0 bases and 5 bases, in that order; junction bases with no gene match: 6. The CDR3 sequence is CASSLVGTGFTEAFF. The DNA for the CDR3 is TGTGCCAGCAGCTTGGTCGGGACAGGTTTTACTGAAGCTTTCTTT.

The rearrangement links TRBV18 to TRBJ2-3; D gene ambiguous. V was clipped by 6 bases and J by 1 base, with 11 bases between them. This CDR3 is built from 14 residues. Germline loops: CDR1 KGHSH, CDR2 LQKENI. CDR3 in amino acids: CASSPKHGTDTQYF. CDR3 nucleotides: TGTGCCAGCTCCCCCAAGCATGGCACAGATACGCAGTATTTT.

The chain has TRBV9 and TRBJ2-3, with D unresolved. The V end lost 3 bases, the J end lost 0 bases, and 5 bases lay between the germline ends. Germline CDR1 SGDLS, CDR2 YYNGEE. There are 13 residues in the CDR3. The CDR3 spells CASSGLSTDTQYF. The CDR3 DNA reads TGTGCCAGCAGCGGTCTTAGCACAGATACGCAGTATTTT.

This chain joins TRBV9 and TRBJ2-7; 11 nucleotides align to TRBD2. The CDR3 runs 18 residues. The V segment lost 4 bases and the J segment 0 bases; nucleotides outside the gene matches: 12. Germline V gene data show CDR1 as SGDLS and CDR2 as YYNGEE. CDR3 protein: CASSSPRGTSGLSYEQYF. For the CDR3, the DNA is TGTGCCAGCAGCTCACCCAGGGGGACTAGCGGCCTCTCCTACGAGCAGTACTTC. Supplemented by reference TRBV9 and TRBJ2-7, the full variable domain reads DSGVTQTPKHLITATGQRVTLRCSPRSGDLSVYWYQQSLDQGLQFLIQYYNGEERAKGNILERFSAQQFPDLHSELNLSSLELGDSALYFCASSSPRGTSGLSYEQYFGPGTRLTVT.

This clone was found once. The chain uses TRBV30 and TRBJ1-5, with D unresolved. The CDR3 is 12 residues long. Germline-derived CDR1 and CDR2 are GTSNPN and SVGIG (reference sequence). V lost 4 bases to trimming and J lost 6 bases, with 10 bases between them. The CDR3 region is CAWNHELQPQHF. Written as DNA, the CDR3 is TGTGCCTGGAACCATGAACTTCAGCCCCAGCATTTT. Full variable domain (rest looked up from reference TRBV30 and TRBJ1-5): SQTIHQWPATLVQPVGSPLSLECTVEGTSNPNLYWYRQAAGRGLQLLFYSVGIGQISSEVPQNLSASRPQDRQFILSSKKLLLSDSGFYLCAWNHELQPQHFGDGTRLSIL.